This is a list of T cell receptor beta chains from one sample in a study of cytomegalovirus exposure and HLA in healthy donors. Sequencing used immunoSEQ multiplex PCR; TCRdb keeps in-frame clones, though not all of them. The sample has over 100,000 clones. The sample was PBMCs. The receptors come from a man aged 18 to 29 in good health and CMV-seronegative. Each CDR3 is given with its conserved first and last residue. A D gene is named only where the DNA matches it firmly.

d_call	j_call	v_call	cdr3_aa
TRBD1	TRBJ2-7	TRBV2	CASSLDRAEQYF
-	TRBJ1-4	TRBV7-2	CASSLKRSSTNEKLFF
TRBD1	TRBJ1-1	TRBV7-2	CASSSRQGRKAFF
-	TRBJ1-1	TRBV18	CASSMDKNTEAFF
-	TRBJ1-5	TRBV28	CASTEADQPQHF
-	TRBJ2-3	TRBV7-3	CASSLHGRGGDTQYF
-	TRBJ1-2	TRBV30	CAWRETATNGYTF
-	TRBJ2-2	TRBV7-2	CASSLARVQLSTGELFF
-	TRBJ1-1	TRBV4-3	CASSQDSKVEAFF
-	TRBJ1-2	TRBV4-3	CASSQLTGRFGYTF
-	TRBJ2-7	TRBV6-6	CASNRDYEQYF
TRBD1	TRBJ1-3	TRBV5-5	CASSDRVNTIYF
-	TRBJ2-7	TRBV19	CASSSEGAIYEQYF
-	TRBJ1-1	TRBV28	CASSLARWAFF
TRBD2	TRBJ2-7	TRBV2	CASNAANGGLADHGGGEQYF
-	TRBJ2-3	TRBV9	CASSVASGSTDTQYF
TRBD2	TRBJ2-1	TRBV6-5	CASSLGLVSYNEQFF
TRBD1	TRBJ2-1	TRBV6-5	CASTPTGGPYNEQFF
-	TRBJ1-4	TRBV5-6	CASSLGFRGNEKLFF
-	TRBJ1-1	TRBV9	CASSVEQNTEAFF
-	TRBJ2-7	TRBV30	CASIQAYEQYF
-	TRBJ2-1	TRBV7-3	CASSSSSGVDEQFF
-	TRBJ2-7	TRBV7-8	CASSLEVQTGRSYEQYF
TRBD1	TRBJ2-4	TRBV13	CASSPEQGARGAKNIQYF
TRBD2	TRBJ2-7	TRBV27	CASSFGGGPEQYF
-	TRBJ1-5	TRBV30	CAWSGSLTVNQPQHF
-	TRBJ1-5	TRBV28	CASSPDRLNQPQHF
-	TRBJ1-3	TRBV9	CASSATGISGNTIYF
TRBD1	TRBJ1-2	TRBV10-1	CASGIENGTGFFIGYGYTF
TRBD1	TRBJ2-7	TRBV29-1	CSAGGQGPYEQYF
TRBD1	TRBJ2-1	TRBV7-2	CASSLSGTGVNEQFF
TRBD1	TRBJ1-1	TRBV10-3	CAIRGTAMNTEAFF
TRBD2	TRBJ2-1	TRBV18	CASSPKRLAGYNEQFF
-	TRBJ2-3	TRBV7-9	CASSTKDGSHTDTQYF
TRBD1	TRBJ1-1	TRBV28	CASSLWNRGLTEAFF
TRBD2	TRBJ2-3	TRBV12-5	CASGRGGYTDTQYF
TRBD1	TRBJ1-5	TRBV4-3	CASSQDQGVDQPQHF
-	TRBJ2-7	TRBV21-1	CASSKRGSYEQYF
TRBD1	TRBJ2-3	TRBV19	CASSKTGGRTTSTDTQYF
-	TRBJ2-7	TRBV15	CATSGQASYEQYF
-	TRBJ1-2	TRBV4-1	CASSHSNYGYTF
TRBD2	TRBJ2-5	TRBV4-3	CASSPGGTSGSGQETQYF
TRBD1	TRBJ1-1	TRBV7-9	CASSHLTGVSEAFF
-	TRBJ1-2	TRBV6-1	CASSEMGDFYGYTF
-	TRBJ2-5	TRBV4-2	CASSQGPNLPTGQETQYF
-	TRBJ2-6	TRBV5-6	CASSFTGSGANVLTF
TRBD2	TRBJ2-4	TRBV5-1	CASSLEGLAGGLSLLTKNIQYF
-	TRBJ2-7	TRBV7-2	CASSLETGGDEQYF
-	TRBJ1-5	TRBV6-5	CASRPPGSGQPQHF
-	TRBJ1-5	TRBV2	CASSEARQPQHF
-	TRBJ1-5	TRBV6-4	CASSLNQPQHF
TRBD1	TRBJ2-7	TRBV7-3	CASSPSGGGLYEQYF
TRBD1	TRBJ2-5	TRBV10-3	CATGPGQGEETQYF
TRBD1	TRBJ2-1	TRBV25-1	CASSEPRGRVNEQFF